These 26 T cell receptor beta chains were all obtained from the same sample, sequenced in a study of T cell responses to AZD1222 COVID-19 vaccine. Assay: immunoSEQ multiplex PCR; the TCRdb copy retains only in-frame clones and omits some. This table has some 160,000 clones, around 88% appearing once. Sequences were derived from peripheral blood, sampled 28 days after the second AZD1222 dose. The receptors originated from an adult who received the AZD1222 COVID-19 vaccine.

This CDR3 is CASRQGRWQETQYF. The CDR3 DNA is TGTGCCAGCAGACAGGGGCGATGGCAAGAGACCCAGTACTTC. The genes are TRBV21-1 and TRBJ2-5; the table names TRBD1, a call not compared with the DNA. TRBV21-1 has pseudogene status. CDR3 length: 14 residues.

The J gene is TRBJ1-6, the V gene TRBV19; no reliable D call. Germline CDR1 and CDR2: LNHDA and SQIVND (reference sequence). V lost 5 bases to trimming and J lost 5 bases, with 13 bases between them. This CDR3 comprises 15 residues. CDR3 in amino acids: CASSGGPMDNSPLHF. The DNA for the CDR3 is TGTGCCAGTAGTGGAGGCCCGATGGATAATTCACCCCTCCACTTT. Looking up the rest from reference TRBV19 and TRBJ1-6 gives the full variable domain: DGGITQSPKYLFRKEGQNVTLSCEQNLNHDAMYWYRQDPGQGLRLIYYSQIVNDFQKGDIAEGYSVSREKKESFPLTVTSAQKNPTAFYLCASSGGPMDNSPLHFGNGTRLTVT.

The CDR3 sequence is CASSLESAVLGGYTF. For the CDR3, the DNA is TGCGCCAGCAGCTTGGAATCTGCGGTTCTCGGTGGCTACACCTTC. The chain is built from TRBV5-1 and TRBJ1-2; no clear D. V lost 0 bases and J lost 7, with 16 bases in between. Germline CDR1 and CDR2: SGHRS and YFSETQ. This CDR3 is built from 15 residues.

The chain carries TRBV27 and TRBJ1-6; TRBD1 agrees at 12 bases. Germline V gene data show CDR1 as MNHEY and CDR2 as SMNVEV (reference sequence). This CDR3 is 16 amino acids long. Unmatched junction bases numbered 6, after V lost 3 bases and J lost 9 bases. The chain's CDR3 is CASSFLRDRGPSPLHF. DNA of the CDR3: TGTGCCAGCAGTTTTCTCCGGGACAGGGGGCCTTCACCCCTCCACTTT.

In its sample, this clone was seen a few times. V is TRBV5-6 and J is TRBJ2-5; 7 positions match TRBD2. The J segment lost 2 bases and the V segment lost 2 bases, leaving 18 bases of the junction unmatched. CDR1 is SGHDT and CDR2 is YYEEEE in the germline V gene. The CDR3 length is 19 residues. The chain's CDR3 is CASSFLAEFPAGLQETQYF. The CDR3 DNA is TGTGCCAGCAGCTTCTTGGCGGAATTTCCAGCGGGGTTACAAGAGACCCAGTACTTC.

The chain uses TRBV18 and TRBJ2-1; possible D gene TRBD2, 6 bases. This CDR3 contains 11 residues. Germline V gene lookup returns CDR1 KGHSH and CDR2 LQKENI. With 6 bases removed from V and 14 bases from J, the gap between germline ends came to 14 bases. The CDR3: CASSAGGLKFF. Written as DNA, the CDR3 is TGTGCCAGCTCTGCCGGGGGATTGAAGTTCTTC.

This sequence joins TRBV6-4 and TRBJ1-1; D is uncertain. The CDR3 runs 15 residues. The ends were cut back, 9 bases at V and 2 bases at J, with 19 bases in the middle. The V gene's germline CDR1 is MRHNA and CDR2 SNTAGT. The CDR3 sequence: CASRAEGRENTEAFF. As DNA, the CDR3 is TGTGCCAGTCGGGCCGAGGGAAGGGAAAACACTGAAGCTTTCTTT.

As to this clone: The sample contains more than one DNA sequence encoding this CDR3. The CDR3 spells CASSLAGGNEQFF. Here the CDR3 DNA reads TGTGCCAGCAGCTTAGCCGGGGGTAATGAGCAGTTCTTC. This chain uses TRBV7-9 with TRBJ2-1; D is possibly TRBD2 (6 bases). The V gene lost 0 bases and the J gene lost 7 bases, with 7 bases spanning the gap. CDR1 and CDR2 from the germline V gene are SEHNR and FQNEAQ (reference sequence). The CDR3 sequence is 13 residues long.

The CDR3 here is CASSYYQGESYEQYF. The CDR3 DNA follows: TGTGCCAGCAGTTACTATCAGGGCGAAAGTTACGAGCAGTACTTC. The V call is TRBV6-6, the J call TRBJ2-7; possibly TRBD1 for D (5 bases). This CDR3 is built from 15 residues. The V end was cut by 1 base, the J end by 4 bases, with 14 bases between. Germline values: CDR1 MNHNY, CDR2 SVGAGI (reference sequence).

This rearrangement joins TRBV12-3 or TRBV12-4 to TRBJ2-7; TRBD1 is a possible D gene (5 bases). Trimming pared 3 bases from V and 2 bases from J, leaving 8 bases between. CDR3 length: 13 residues. The CDR3 coding sequence is TGTGCCAGCAGTTTTGACAGAGCCTACGAGCAGTACTTC. Its translation is CASSFDRAYEQYF.

V gene TRBV2 combines with J gene TRBJ2-2, with D hard to call. Per the germline V gene, CDR1 is SNHLY and CDR2 is FYNNEI. This CDR3 spans 14 amino acids. Trimming took off 7 bases at V and 7 bases at J, with 16 bases between the two ends. CDR3 bases: TGTGCCAGCACCAGATCGGGTACGGGCGGGGAGCTGTTTTTT. This encodes CASTRSGTGGELFF.

The genes are TRBV7-8 and TRBJ2-1; 7 bases map to TRBD2. The trim removed 2 bases at V and 0 bases at J, leaving 13 bases unmatched. Germline lookup yields CDR1 SGHVS and CDR2 FQNEAQ. This CDR3 is 19 amino acids long. The CDR3 DNA reads TGTGCCAGCAGCTTATTGACCCTGTCTCGCGGGAGCTCCTACAATGAGCAGTTCTTC. It codes for CASSLLTLSRGSSYNEQFF.

This chain links TRBV10-3 with TRBJ1-2; a possible D gene is TRBD1 (5 bases). The CDR3 loop spans 14 amino acids. Germline CDR1 and CDR2: ENHRY and SYGVKD. Deletions cut 4 bases from V and 7 bases from J, with 16 bases between. The CDR3 region has the DNA TGTGCCATCAGTGGGGGGGGATTTCGCTCTGGCTACACCTTC. Its translation: CAISGGGFRSGYTF.

The chain carries TRBV14 and TRBJ1-1; no clear D gene. From germline, CDR1 is SGHDN and CDR2 FVKESK. The CDR3 extends over 16 amino acids. Trimming cost V 0 bases and J 1 base, with 12 bases left between them. The CDR3 sequence: CASSQDWSWRNTEAFF. In DNA, the CDR3 is TGTGCCAGCAGCCAAGATTGGAGCTGGAGGAACACTGAAGCTTTCTTT.

The V call is TRBV11-2, the J call TRBJ1-2, with D perhaps TRBD1 (5 bases). The CDR3 sequence is 15 residues long. Trimming took 1 base from V and 5 from J, leaving 14 bases between them. The V gene's germline CDR1 is SGHAT and CDR2 FQNNGV. Here the CDR3 reads CASSLARGKLYGYTF. The CDR3 coding sequence is TGTGCCAGCAGCTTAGCCCGGGGGAAGCTTTATGGCTACACCTTC.

V usage is TRBV5-4 and J usage is TRBJ1-3; D is possibly TRBD1 (5 bases). Germline V lookup: CDR1 SGHNT, CDR2 YYREEE (reference sequence). The V gene lost 4 bases and the J gene lost 2 bases, with 13 bases spanning the gap. The CDR3 contains 15 residues. CDR3 amino acids: CASSRGTDPGNTIYF. CDR3 nucleotide sequence: TGTGCCAGCAGCCGGGGGACCGACCCTGGAAACACCATATATTTT.

The chain recombines TRBV30 with TRBJ2-3; possibly TRBD1 for D (6 bases). The CDR3 is 14 residues long. The germline V gene has CDR1 GTSNPN and CDR2 SVGIG (reference sequence). V shed 6 bases and J shed 2 bases, with 15 bases lying between them. Here the CDR3 reads CACGTRTFTDTQYF. The CDR3 DNA follows: TGTGCCTGCGGGACAAGGACGTTCACAGATACGCAGTATTTT.

The chain recombines TRBV27 with TRBJ2-1, with 7 bases that match TRBD2. Germline trimming cut 6 bases from V and 6 bases from J; bases unmatched to any gene: 8. CDR1 and CDR2 from the germline V gene are MNHEY and SMNVEV (reference sequence). The CDR3 sequence is 14 residues long. CDR3 DNA: TGTGCCAGCAGCCCAGGCGGGGGTGGCAATGAGCAGTTCTTC. Translated: CASSPGGGGNEQFF.

V usage is TRBV4-3 and J usage is TRBJ1-3, with unresolved D. CDR1 LGHNA and CDR2 YSLEER come from the germline V gene. The CDR3 is 17 residues long. Trimming removed 0 bases at V and 0 bases at J, with 12 bases between. The CDR3 protein is CASSQEYTHYSGNTIYF. The CDR3 region has the DNA TGCGCCAGCAGCCAAGAATATACACATTACTCTGGAAACACCATATATTTT.

The J gene is TRBJ2-7, the V gene TRBV30; D unresolved. CDR1 and CDR2 from the germline V gene are GTSNPN and SVGIG (reference sequence). This CDR3 contains 14 residues. With 2 bases removed from V and 6 bases from J, the gap between germline ends came to 17 bases. CDR3 region: CAWSRPSRTAEQYF. Here the CDR3 DNA reads TGTGCCTGGAGTCGGCCATCTCGGACGGCCGAGCAGTACTTC.

This clone turned up a few times. V gene TRBV4-1 combines with J gene TRBJ2-3, with 8 bases identical to TRBD2. V dropped 1 base and J dropped 2; count of bases not matched to a gene: 11. Germline V gene sequence: CDR1 MGHRA, CDR2 YSYEKL. CDR3 length: 18 residues. CDR3 protein: CASSQVVLRRGDTDTQYF. DNA of the CDR3: TGCGCCAGCAGCCAAGTCGTCCTTAGGCGGGGGGACACAGATACGCAGTATTTT.

The chain carries TRBV20-1 and TRBJ2-1; no clear D gene. In germline, CDR1 is DFQATT, CDR2 SNEGSKA (reference sequence). The CDR3 is 10 amino acids. Trimming removed 5 bases from V and 5 bases from J, with 4 bases in between. In DNA, the CDR3 is TGCAGTGCTCGGGACAATGAGCAGTTCTTC. This encodes CSARDNEQFF.

This chain uses TRBV12-3 or TRBV12-4 with TRBJ1-5; no clear D gene. The ends were cut back, 3 bases at V and 5 bases at J, with 8 bases in the middle. This CDR3 is 13 amino acids long. The CDR3 protein is CASSLWGDQPQHF. The CDR3, as DNA: TGTGCCAGCAGTTTGTGGGGTGATCAGCCCCAGCATTTT.

This chain uses TRBV5-1 with TRBJ1-1; 12 bases align to TRBD1. Per the germline V gene, CDR1 is SGHRS and CDR2 is YFSETQ. The length of the CDR3 is 20 residues. The junction had 14 bases not matched to a gene; V was cut back by 2 bases and J by 0 bases. CDR3 residues: CASSFPPRGQGARMNTEAFF. DNA for the CDR3: TGCGCCAGCAGCTTCCCCCCTAGGGGACAGGGGGCGAGAATGAACACTGAAGCTTTCTTT.

This sequence joins TRBV11-2 and TRBJ1-1; tentative D call: TRBD1 (5 bases). The CDR3 spans 16 residues. V lost 4 bases, J lost 3 bases, and 18 bases lay in between. Germline CDR1 is SGHAT and CDR2 is FQNNGV. The CDR3, as DNA: TGTGCCAGCAGCTCCCGCCGTAAGCGAGGGGACACTGAAGCTTTCTTT. Its translation: CASSSRRKRGDTEAFF.

V and J are TRBV10-3 and TRBJ1-1; a possible D gene is TRBD1 (5 bases). The CDR3 has 15 amino acids. The germline V gene encodes CDR1 ENHRY and CDR2 SYGVKD. Trimming stripped 3 bases from V and 4 bases from J, with 15 bases between. The CDR3 spells CAISENPPGSTEAFF. As DNA, the CDR3 is TGTGCCATCAGTGAAAACCCTCCAGGGAGCACTGAAGCTTTCTTT.